A single sample gave rise to the 23 T cell receptor beta chains below, sequenced in a study of early T cells in non-severe SARS-CoV-2 infection. Via MiXCR, TCRdb re-called the 5' RACE reads, giving one row per CDR3 protein. The table has 45,000 to 55,000 distinct CDR3 sequences, roughly 10% seen once. What was sequenced was whole blood. The receptor source for this set is an adult who was a healthcare worker with PCR-confirmed SARS-CoV-2 infection or an uninfected control (not recorded which).

This clonotype was seen a handful of times. The chain has TRBV10-3 and TRBJ2-1, with 9 bases that match TRBD1. Unmatched junction bases numbered 4, after V lost 8 bases and J lost 5 bases. The length of the CDR3 is 13 residues. Germline V gene lookup returns CDR1 ENHRY and CDR2 SYGVKD. The CDR3 DNA is TGTGCCATCCAAGGGACAGGGAACAATGAGCAGTTCTTC. Its translation is CAIQGTGNNEQFF.

This clonotype was detected many times. CDR3 in DNA: TGTGCCAGTAGTATAGTCCCAGGCGAAGCGTACGAGCAGTACTTC. Protein product: CASSIVPGEAYEQYF. The genes are TRBV19 and TRBJ2-7; no reliable D call. The germline V gene has CDR1 LNHDA and CDR2 SQIVND (reference sequence). V was shortened by 1 base and J by 4 bases, with 14 bases between the two germline ends. The CDR3 has 15 amino acids.

This chain joins TRBV18 and TRBJ2-5, with D unresolved. CDR1 is KGHSH, CDR2 LQKENI, per germline. The CDR3 covers 12 residues. Trimming left V 2 bases short and J 4 bases short, with 5 bases between. The CDR3 sequence: CASSPMGETQYF. DNA of the CDR3: TGTGCCAGCTCACCAATGGGAGAGACCCAGTACTTC. The full variable domain, in which reference TRBV18 and TRBJ2-5 provide the parts outside the CDR3, is NAGVMQNPRHLVRRRGQEARLRCSPMKGHSHVYWYRQLPEEGLKFMVYLQKENIIDESGMPKERFSAEFPKEGPSILRIQQVVRGDSAAYFCASSPMGETQYFGPGTRLLVL.

This clonotype was detected a few times. V and J are TRBV27 and TRBJ2-2; D not certain. The CDR3 totals 12 residues. Germline CDR1 and CDR2: MNHEY and SMNVEV (reference sequence). Trimming stripped 3 bases from V and 5 bases from J, with 4 bases between. CDR3: CASSFNTGELFF. The CDR3 DNA reads as TGTGCCAGCAGTTTTAATACCGGGGAGCTGTTTTTT.

The sample holds many counts of this clonotype. The gene calls are TRBV28 and TRBJ2-1; 10 bases map to TRBD2. V gave up 2 bases and J gave up 9 bases; unmatched junction bases: 1. The CDR3 is made up of 13 amino acids. Germline CDR1 MDHEN, CDR2 SYDVKM. The CDR3, as DNA: TGTGCCAGCAGTTTACTAGCGGGAGTTGAGCAGTTCTTC. It yields the protein CASSLLAGVEQFF.

This chain connects TRBV6-5 to TRBJ2-1; 7 positions agree with TRBD2. CDR3 size: 16 residues. Trimming removed 1 base from V and 4 bases from J; junction bases left unmatched: 7. CDR1 MNHEY and CDR2 SVGAGI come from the germline V gene. DNA of the CDR3: TGTGCCAGCAGTTACTTGGCGGGAGAAGGGTACAATGAGCAGTTCTTC. Protein sequence: CASSYLAGEGYNEQFF.

The CDR3: CASSLGAGTEAFF. In DNA form, the CDR3 reads TGTGCCAGCAGTCTGGGGGCAGGGACTGAAGCTTTCTTT. The chain is built from TRBV2 and TRBJ1-1; a weak D match, TRBD1 (6 bases). With 5 bases removed from V and 5 bases from J, the gap between germline ends came to 12 bases. CDR1 is SNHLY, CDR2 FYNNEI, per germline. The CDR3 is made up of 13 amino acids.

The chain joins TRBV11-2 to TRBJ2-4, with D unresolved. Germline loops: CDR1 SGHAT, CDR2 FQNNGV. This CDR3 comprises 16 residues. The V gene lost 2 bases and the J gene lost 0 bases, with 11 bases spanning the gap. Here the CDR3 reads CASSLNAGGAKNIQYF. The CDR3 nucleotides read TGTGCCAGCAGCTTAAACGCTGGCGGAGCCAAAAACATTCAGTACTTC.

This clonotype was recorded many times. The J gene is TRBJ2-1, the V gene TRBV11-2, with unresolved D. This CDR3 has 15 residues. Germline lookup yields CDR1 SGHAT and CDR2 FQNNGV. V was clipped by 3 bases and J by 4 bases, with 13 bases between them. CDR3 nucleotide sequence: TGTGCCAGCAGCTTTAGTGCAGCGATTTACAATGAGCAGTTCTTC. Translating it yields CASSFSAAIYNEQFF.

In this sample, this clonotype turned up many times. The CDR3: CASRPSGEPTYNEQFF. CDR3 nucleotides: TGTGCCAGCAGGCCCAGCGGGGAGCCAACCTACAATGAGCAGTTCTTC. The V and J genes are TRBV28 and TRBJ2-1, with TRBD2 identical over 7 bases. Germline-derived CDR1 and CDR2 are MDHEN and SYDVKM. The ends lost 6 bases at V and 2 bases at J; junction bases unmatched: 10. The CDR3 totals 16 residues.

The gene calls are TRBV11-2 and TRBJ1-2, with no clear D. Germline V CDR1 and CDR2: SGHAT, FQNNGV. Deletions cut 3 bases from V and 7 bases from J, with 9 bases between. The CDR3 has 12 residues. CDR3 nucleotides: TGTGCCAGCAGCTTTAGTGGGTCTGGCTACACCTTC. It specifies CASSFSGSGYTF.

The rearrangement joins TRBV12-3 or TRBV12-4 to TRBJ2-2; unclear D gene. The CDR3 is made up of 12 amino acids. V dropped 3 bases and J dropped 6 bases, with 5 bases sitting between them. CDR3 residues: CASSFVAGELFF. CDR3 DNA sequence: TGTGCCAGCAGTTTTGTCGCCGGGGAGCTGTTTTTT.

In its sample, this clonotype was seen many times. The genes are TRBV3-1 and TRBJ2-5; D call uncertain. Trimming stripped 0 bases from V and 7 bases from J, with 0 bases between. CDR1 and CDR2 (germline): LGHDT, YNNKEL (reference sequence). The CDR3 loop spans 10 amino acids. CDR3 sequence reads: CASSQETQYF. The CDR3 bases are TGTGCCAGCAGCCAAGAGACCCAGTACTTC.

The CDR3 nucleotides are TGCAGCGTTCAGGGATCCACTAACTATGGCTACACCTTC. Protein product: CSVQGSTNYGYTF. The gene calls are TRBV29-1 and TRBJ1-2; D may be TRBD1 (5 bases). Germline CDR1 and CDR2: SQVTM and ANQGSEA. V was clipped by 5 bases and J by 0 bases, with 10 bases between them. This CDR3 has 13 amino acids.

There are a few counts of this clonotype. This chain joins TRBV7-9 and TRBJ1-6; 10 bases are shared with TRBD1. The CDR3 spans 15 residues. Germline values: CDR1 SEHNR, CDR2 FQNEAQ (reference sequence). V trimming: 3 bases; J trimming: 7 bases; junction bases outside the gene matches: 3. The CDR3 DNA is TGTGCCAGCAGCTTGACAGGGGGCGCAAATTCACCCCTCCACTTT. As protein: CASSLTGGANSPLHF.

In this sample, this clonotype turned up a few times. The chain joins TRBV29-1 to TRBJ2-5; the match to TRBD1 covers 9 bases. The germline gives CDR1 SQVTM, CDR2 ANQGSEA. The V and J ends lost 4 bases and 4 bases, in that order; junction bases with no gene match: 1. This CDR3 region has 12 residues. CDR3 protein: CSVATGGETQYF. CDR3 bases: TGCAGCGTTGCGACAGGGGGAGAGACCCAGTACTTC.

The chain has TRBV5-1 and TRBJ2-2; the D is unclear. V lost 2 bases, J lost 0 bases, and 14 bases lay in between. Germline V gene sequence: CDR1 SGHRS, CDR2 YFSETQ. There are 17 residues in the CDR3. DNA for the CDR3: TGCGCCAGCAGCTTCACGATTACCCGCTCGAACACCGGGGAGCTGTTTTTT. It is translated as CASSFTITRSNTGELFF.

This chain joins TRBV5-1 and TRBJ1-4, with D unclear. Germline assignment: CDR1 SGHRS and CDR2 YFSETQ. This CDR3 contains 14 residues. V gave up 4 bases and J gave up 6 bases, with 13 bases separating them. In DNA, the CDR3 is TGCGCCAGCAGCCCCGCACAGTTGGATGAAAAACTGTTTTTT. Translated, it gives CASSPAQLDEKLFF.

This clonotype appeared a few times. The rearrangement uses TRBV24-1 and TRBJ1-2, with D possibly TRBD1 on 5 matching bases. This CDR3 has 17 residues. The V gene's germline CDR1 is KGHDR and CDR2 SFDVKD. V shed 1 base and J shed 7 bases, with 21 bases lying between them. The CDR3 loop reads CATSDLKTEREGLGYTF. The CDR3 DNA is TGTGCCACCAGTGATTTAAAGACAGAGCGGGAGGGTCTTGGCTACACCTTC.

The chain carries TRBV3-1 and TRBJ2-2; 9 positions agree with TRBD2. CDR1 LGHDT and CDR2 YNNKEL come from the germline V gene (reference sequence). The V segment lost 4 bases and the J segment 9 bases; nucleotides outside the gene matches: 6. This CDR3 contains 14 residues. The CDR3 bases are TGTGCCAGCAGCCTCAATAGCGGGAGCTGGGAGCTGTTTTTT. Residues: CASSLNSGSWELFF.

This clonotype was observed many times. The V gene is TRBV7-9, the J gene TRBJ2-1; D remains ambiguous. Germline V gives CDR1 SEHNR, CDR2 FQNEAQ (reference sequence). CDR3 length: 12 residues. V dropped 0 bases and J dropped 9 bases, with 6 bases sitting between them. CDR3 region: CASSLARAEQFF. DNA for the CDR3: TGTGCCAGCAGCTTAGCCCGGGCTGAGCAGTTCTTC.

This clonotype was observed many times. V usage is TRBV28 and J usage is TRBJ1-5; a weak D match, TRBD1 (5 bases). V lost 3 bases and J 6 bases, leaving 12 bases between the germline ends. This CDR3 has 14 residues. In germline, CDR1 is MDHEN, CDR2 SYDVKM. CDR3 protein: CASSFGQGSQPQHF. CDR3 in DNA: TGTGCCAGCAGTTTCGGGCAGGGCAGTCAGCCCCAGCATTTT.

The rearrangement links TRBV7-3 to TRBJ2-2; D is perhaps TRBD1 (5 bases). The V gene's germline CDR1 is SGHTA and CDR2 FQGTGA. The V and J ends lost 5 bases and 6 bases respectively, with 13 bases between them. This CDR3 is built from 14 residues. The DNA of the CDR3 is TGTGCCAGCAGCCCTAACACAGGACCCGGGGAGCTGTTTTTT. It yields the protein CASSPNTGPGELFF. The whole variable domain, filled in from reference TRBV7-3 and TRBJ2-2, reads GAGVSQTPSNKVTEKGKYVELRCDPISGHTALYWYRQSLGQGPEFLIYFQGTGAADDSGLPNDRFFAVRPEGSVSTLKIQRTERGDSAVYLCASSPNTGPGELFFGEGSRLTVL.